This TCR beta chain was retrieved from a study of CD8 T cells in ankylosing spondylitis. For TCR beta, libraries came from quantitative 5'-RACE with molecular barcodes. Via MiXCR, TCRdb re-called the 5' RACE reads, giving one row per CDR3 protein. Among roughly 86,000 distinct CDR3 sequences listed, about 8.1% were seen once. The receptor was derived from a male donor with ankylosing spondylitis or in good health (not recorded which). The material sequenced was blood, either unsorted or a sorted T cell fraction (not recorded which).

CDR3 residues: CASSLIRGRAKNIQYF. The CDR3 nucleotides are TGTGCCAGCAGTTTAATCAGGGGAAGAGCCAAAAACATTCAGTACTTC. The chain employs TRBV12-3 or TRBV12-4 and TRBJ2-4, with D possibly TRBD1 on 6 matching bases. The CDR3 consists of 16 residues. V was trimmed by 2 bases and J by 0 bases, leaving 11 bases between them.